Following are 29 T cell receptor beta chains from one sample sequenced in a study of cytomegalovirus exposure and HLA in healthy donors. In the PCR, 60 Vbeta and 13 Jbeta primers were used. The protocol was immunoSEQ multiplex PCR, while the TCRdb copy is restricted to in-frame clones and leaves out a portion. The table has some 190,000 clones, roughly 80% seen once. Sample: PBMCs. These TCRs come from a woman in her twenties or thirties in good health and CMV-seropositive.

The chain recombines TRBV11-2 with TRBJ2-7; 8 bases align to TRBD1. There are 16 residues in the CDR3. Trimming took 5 bases from V and 6 from J; bases not matched to a gene: 15. Germline V gene sequence: CDR1 SGHAT, CDR2 FQNNGV. The CDR3 loop is CASSTNKLQGAGEQYF. CDR3 nucleotide sequence: TGTGCCAGCAGCACGAACAAACTTCAGGGGGCGGGCGAGCAGTACTTC.

The chain links TRBV19 to TRBJ2-2; the D is unclear. The CDR3 totals 14 residues. Per the germline V gene, CDR1 is LNHDA and CDR2 is SQIVND (reference sequence). V shed 3 bases and J shed 7 bases, with 12 bases lying between them. The CDR3 bases are TGTGCCAGTAGTATTCTCTCAGTTGACGGGGAGCTGTTTTTT. Protein sequence: CASSILSVDGELFF.

V usage is TRBV5-6 and J usage is TRBJ2-5; the match to TRBD1 covers 11 bases. The CDR3 has 14 amino acids. The V gene's germline CDR1 is SGHDT and CDR2 YYEEEE. The junction had 8 bases not matched to a gene; V was cut back by 4 bases and J by 9 bases. The CDR3 DNA sequence: TGTGCCAGCAGCCTGGGACAGGGGGACGAGGCCCAGTACTTC. This encodes CASSLGQGDEAQYF.

V usage is TRBV28 and J usage is TRBJ1-2; D is perhaps TRBD1 (5 bases). Germline CDR1 MDHEN, CDR2 SYDVKM. With 2 bases removed from V and 5 bases from J, the gap between germline ends came to 18 bases. This CDR3 has 16 residues. CDR3 residues: CASSLAGRAKFYGYTF. The CDR3 DNA reads TGTGCCAGCAGTTTAGCAGGCAGGGCCAAATTTTATGGCTACACCTTC.

V gene TRBV27 combines with J gene TRBJ2-3; 10 positions match TRBD1. With 5 bases clipped from V and 3 bases from J, the junction kept 5 bases outside the gene matches. CDR1 and CDR2 from the germline V gene are MNHEY and SMNVEV (reference sequence). The CDR3 runs to 15 residues. CDR3 in DNA: TGTGCCAGCAGTATGACAGGGGGCGCAACAGATACGCAGTATTTT. It yields the protein CASSMTGGATDTQYF.

This clone has just a few counts. The chain uses TRBV2 and TRBJ2-1; possibly TRBD2 for D (5 bases). This CDR3 spans 14 amino acids. V lost 6 bases and J lost 2, with 11 bases in between. CDR1 and CDR2 from the germline V gene are SNHLY and FYNNEI. The DNA of the CDR3 is TGTGCCAGCAGAGCCAGCGGTACCTACAATGAGCAGTTCTTC. It codes for CASRASGTYNEQFF. The entire variable domain, with the rest obtained from reference TRBV2 and TRBJ2-1, is as follows: EPEVTQTPSHQVTQMGQEVILRCVPISNHLYFYWYRQILGQKVEFLVSFYNNEISEKSEIFDDQFSVERPDGSNFTLKIRSTKLEDSAMYFCASRASGTYNEQFFGPGTRLTVL.

The rearrangement joins TRBV6-1 to TRBJ2-2; D may be TRBD2 (6 bases). The length of the CDR3 is 15 residues. Trimming removed 4 bases from V and 7 bases from J, with 16 bases in between. Per germline, CDR1 MNHNS and CDR2 SASEGT. CDR3 bases: TGTGCCAGCAGTGGGAGGGTTCGGGGGAACGGGGAGCTGTTTTTT. Translating it yields CASSGRVRGNGELFF.

A note on this clone: Different DNA sequences within this sample yield the same CDR3. This CDR3 reads CASSLRGSNQPQHF. CDR3 bases: TGTGCCAGCAGTTTACGCGGGAGCAATCAGCCCCAGCATTTT. This rearrangement joins TRBV28 to TRBJ1-5; unclear D gene. Trimming left V 2 bases short and J 1 base short, with 6 bases between. The germline V gene has CDR1 MDHEN and CDR2 SYDVKM. The CDR3 sequence is 14 residues long.

The V gene is TRBV28, the J gene TRBJ1-5; 7 bases are a match to TRBD1. Germline V lookup: CDR1 MDHEN, CDR2 SYDVKM. There are 17 residues in the CDR3. J was trimmed by 3 bases and V by 5 bases; bases with no gene match: 13. CDR3 sequence (DNA): TGTGCCAGCAGTCAGTTCCCGGACAGGCCGTCCAATCAGCCCCAGCATTTT. Its protein is CASSQFPDRPSNQPQHF.

This rearrangement joins TRBV7-2 to TRBJ2-7; TRBD1 aligns across 11 bases. CDR3 length equals 15 residues. The junction had 5 bases not matched to a gene; V was cut back by 3 bases and J by 4 bases. Per the germline V gene, CDR1 is SGHTA and CDR2 is FQGNSA. CDR3 protein: CASSFWTGGDYEQYF. The CDR3 region has the DNA TGTGCCAGCAGCTTTTGGACAGGGGGCGATTACGAGCAGTACTTC.

This clone has a handful of counts. The chain combines TRBV7-8 with TRBJ2-7; weak D call: TRBD1 (6 bases). V lost 3 bases to trimming and J lost 6 bases, with 15 bases between them. CDR3 length: 14 amino acids. Germline CDR1 and CDR2: SGHVS and FQNEAQ. This CDR3 reads CASSFRTLGAEQYF. The CDR3 DNA is TGTGCCAGCAGCTTTCGGACTCTGGGGGCCGAGCAGTACTTC.

In this sample, this clone turned up a few times. The chain is built from TRBV9 and TRBJ2-1; D is possibly TRBD1 (6 bases). The CDR3 spans 17 residues. Germline V gene sequence: CDR1 SGDLS, CDR2 YYNGEE. Trimming shortened V by 3 bases and J by 0 bases, and 16 bases separated the two germline ends. The DNA for the CDR3 is TGTGCCAGCAGCGCGCAGGGGAAAGCGAGCTCCTACAATGAGCAGTTCTTC. Amino acid sequence: CASSAQGKASSYNEQFF.

The genes are TRBV6-5 and TRBJ2-2; 9 nucleotides agree with TRBD1. The V segment lost 2 bases and the J segment 3 bases; nucleotides outside the gene matches: 4. Germline-derived CDR1 and CDR2 are MNHEY and SVGAGI. The CDR3 contains 16 residues. CDR3 nucleotides: TGTGCCAGCAGTTACGGACAGGGGAGGGACACCGGGGAGCTGTTTTTT. It encodes CASSYGQGRDTGELFF.

This clone has only a few counts. The chain is built from TRBV29-1 and TRBJ2-2, with D perhaps TRBD2 (6 bases). In germline, CDR1 is SQVTM, CDR2 ANQGSEA. The CDR3 loop spans 24 amino acids. Trimming stripped 7 bases from V and 4 bases from J, with 46 bases between. The CDR3 DNA follows: TGCAGCGCCGGCCTCTACCGGGACGGATTATTGAACCAAACCACGACTAGTGTCACCGGGGAGCTGTTTTTT. As protein: CSAGLYRDGLLNQTTTSVTGELFF.

The CDR3 DNA is TGTGCCAGCGGACAGGGAAGGGGCGCTGAAGCTTTCTTT. Amino acids: CASGQGRGAEAFF. J is TRBJ1-1 and V is TRBV2, with TRBD1 matching over 8 bases. The ends lost 8 bases at V and 6 bases at J; junction bases unmatched: 8. Germline CDR1 SNHLY, CDR2 FYNNEI. This CDR3 has 13 residues.

V is TRBV5-1 and J is TRBJ2-5; the match to TRBD2 covers 11 bases. Losses at the gene ends were 4 bases for V and 4 bases for J; bases not matched to a gene: 18. The CDR3 is 19 amino acids. Germline V gene sequence: CDR1 SGHRS, CDR2 YFSETQ. For the CDR3, the DNA is TGCGCCAGCAGCGCCCAGGGGGTAGCGGGAGGGACGGTGAGAGAGACCCAGTACTTC. It encodes CASSAQGVAGGTVRETQYF.

This rearrangement joins TRBV20-1 to TRBJ2-3; TRBD1 agrees at 7 bases. From germline, CDR1 is DFQATT and CDR2 SNEGSKA (reference sequence). The CDR3 runs to 11 residues. In DNA, the CDR3 is TGCGGCCGGGACAGAGGACATACGCAGTATTTT. Protein: CGRDRGHTQYF.

This chain links TRBV28 with TRBJ1-1; the D is unclear. V was shortened by 6 bases and J by 1 base, with 12 bases between the two germline ends. The CDR3 runs 14 residues. Germline V lookup: CDR1 MDHEN, CDR2 SYDVKM. The CDR3 nucleotides are TGTGCCAGCAGCCGAGGAATTACGAACACTGAAGCTTTCTTT. Translation: CASSRGITNTEAFF.

The chain joins TRBV19 to TRBJ2-1, with D uncertain. CDR1 and CDR2 from the germline V gene are LNHDA and SQIVND (reference sequence). The CDR3 has 14 residues. V lost 2 bases and J 8 bases, leaving 13 bases between the germline ends. CDR3 sequence reads: CASSISLEAHEQFF. CDR3 bases: TGTGCCAGTAGTATATCCCTCGAGGCCCATGAGCAGTTCTTC.

This clone appeared a few times. The chain joins TRBV28 to TRBJ2-7; TRBD1 aligns across 8 bases. The V gene's germline CDR1 is MDHEN and CDR2 SYDVKM. The CDR3 has 14 residues. Germline trimming cut 7 bases from V and 4 bases from J; bases unmatched to any gene: 9. The CDR3 protein is CASTLTGDLYEQYF. The CDR3 region has the DNA TGTGCCAGCACCCTGACAGGGGACCTTTACGAGCAGTACTTC.

The chain recombines TRBV19 with TRBJ1-2; D gene uncertain. Germline V gene data show CDR1 as LNHDA and CDR2 as SQIVND (reference sequence). V was pared by 1 base and J by 6 bases, with 6 bases between. The CDR3 loop spans 12 amino acids. CDR3 protein: CASSIAGNGYTF. DNA for the CDR3: TGTGCCAGTAGTATAGCGGGAAATGGCTACACCTTC.

This clone appeared a few times. The chain has TRBV6-7 and TRBJ1-4; 7 bases map to TRBD1. TRBV6-7 counts as an open reading frame of uncertain function. This CDR3 region has 15 residues. The J segment lost 8 bases and the V segment lost 2 bases, leaving 8 bases of the junction unmatched. This chain's CDR3 is CASSYDRQGGEKLFF. The CDR3 DNA sequence: TGTGCCAGCAGTTACGACCGACAGGGAGGAGAAAAACTGTTTTTT.

The chain links TRBV13 to TRBJ2-7; D perhaps matches TRBD1 (5 bases). The V gene's germline CDR1 is PRHDT and CDR2 FYEKMQ (reference sequence). Deletions cut 5 bases from V and 1 base from J, with 15 bases between. The CDR3 length is 15 residues. The CDR3 region is CASSQAGRISYEQYF. Written as DNA, the CDR3 is TGTGCCAGCAGCCAAGCAGGGCGTATATCCTACGAGCAGTACTTC.

V and J are TRBV28 and TRBJ2-7; 8 bases align to TRBD1. V dropped 2 bases and J dropped 6; count of bases not matched to a gene: 6. The CDR3 has 14 amino acids. Germline assignment: CDR1 MDHEN and CDR2 SYDVKM. The CDR3 is CASSLPGGAGEQYF. The CDR3 bases are TGTGCCAGCAGTTTACCAGGGGGCGCTGGCGAGCAGTACTTC.

The chain combines TRBV2 with TRBJ2-7; TRBD1 matches at 7 bases. The CDR3 is 14 residues long. The germline V gene has CDR1 SNHLY and CDR2 FYNNEI. Unmatched junction bases numbered 6, after V lost 7 bases and J lost 0 bases. CDR3: CASTRDRVSYEQYF. The CDR3 DNA sequence: TGTGCCAGCACCAGAGACAGGGTCTCCTACGAGCAGTACTTC.

The chain recombines TRBV4-1 with TRBJ1-2; TRBD1 is a possible D gene (6 bases). Trimming took off 0 bases at V and 4 bases at J, with 15 bases between the two ends. Germline V gene data show CDR1 as MGHRA and CDR2 as YSYEKL. This CDR3 comprises 16 residues. The CDR3 loop reads CASSQDKDGQTYGYTF. CDR3 bases: TGCGCCAGCAGCCAAGATAAGGACGGACAGACCTATGGCTACACCTTC.

V is TRBV6-1 and J is TRBJ1-2; D uncertain. CDR1 and CDR2 (germline): MNHNS, SASEGT. This CDR3 comprises 11 residues. V gave up 6 bases and J gave up 3 bases, with 5 bases separating them. For the CDR3, the DNA is TGTGCCAGCAGGGGCTACTATGGCTACACCTTC. This translates into CASRGYYGYTF.

V and J are TRBV11-2 and TRBJ2-4, with D possibly being TRBD1 (5 bases). The V end lost 1 base, the J end lost 0 bases, and 7 bases lay between the germline ends. The CDR3 has 15 residues. Germline V lookup: CDR1 SGHAT, CDR2 FQNNGV. The CDR3 reads CASSLGTLAKNIQYF. Written as DNA, the CDR3 is TGTGCCAGCAGCTTAGGGACACTAGCCAAAAACATTCAGTACTTC.

The genes are TRBV27 and TRBJ1-5, with D unclear. With 2 bases removed from V and 4 bases from J, the gap between germline ends came to 12 bases. The length of the CDR3 is 15 residues. Per the germline V gene, CDR1 is MNHEY and CDR2 is SMNVEV (reference sequence). The DNA for the CDR3 is TGTGCCAGCAGTTTAAAACCGGCGGGGAATCAGCCCCAGCATTTT. Its translation: CASSLKPAGNQPQHF.